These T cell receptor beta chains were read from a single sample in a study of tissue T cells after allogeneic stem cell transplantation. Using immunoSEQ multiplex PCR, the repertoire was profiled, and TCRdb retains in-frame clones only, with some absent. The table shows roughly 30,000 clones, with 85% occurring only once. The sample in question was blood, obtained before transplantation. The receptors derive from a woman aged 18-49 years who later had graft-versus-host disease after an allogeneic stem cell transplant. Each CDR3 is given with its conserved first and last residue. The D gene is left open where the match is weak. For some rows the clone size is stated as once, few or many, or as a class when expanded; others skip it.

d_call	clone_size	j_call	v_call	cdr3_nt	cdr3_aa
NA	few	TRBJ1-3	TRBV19	TGTGCCAGCGCAACAGAGCAGGGATCTGGAAACACCATATATTTT	CASATEQGSGNTIYF
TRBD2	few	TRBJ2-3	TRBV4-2	TGTGCCAGCAGCCAAGATCTAGCGGGGGGGCCAGATACGCAGTATTTT	CASSQDLAGGPDTQYF
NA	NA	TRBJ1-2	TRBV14	TGTGCCAGCCGTGGGGGGGATTATGGCTACACCTTC	CASRGGDYGYTF
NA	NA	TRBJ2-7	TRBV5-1	TGCGCCAGCAGCTTGGACCCGGGAAGTGTGGGCTACGAGCAGTACTTC	CASSLDPGSVGYEQYF
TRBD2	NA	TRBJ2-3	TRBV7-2	TGTGCCAGCAGTCTTAGTCGGCTAGCGGGGCCCACAGATACGCAGTATTTT	CASSLSRLAGPTDTQYF
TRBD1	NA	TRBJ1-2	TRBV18	TGTGCCAGCTCGTTCACAGGGGGGCTTGGCTACACCTTC	CASSFTGGLGYTF
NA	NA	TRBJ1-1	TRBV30	TGTGCCTGGAGTAGGACAGCTAACACTGAAGCTTTCTTT	CAWSRTANTEAFF
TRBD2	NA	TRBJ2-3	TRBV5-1	TGCGCCAGCAGTCGAGCGGGAGGAAGAGATACGCAGTATTTT	CASSRAGGRDTQYF
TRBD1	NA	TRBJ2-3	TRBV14	TGTGCCAGCAGCCAGAGACAGGGGACAGATACGCAGTATTTT	CASSQRQGTDTQYF
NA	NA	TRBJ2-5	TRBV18	TGTGCCAGCTCACCACAGGTCCTCGCTGGCAGAGAGACCCAGTACTTC	CASSPQVLAGRETQYF
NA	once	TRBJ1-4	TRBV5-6	TGTGCCAGCAGCACGGCAGGGGCAACTAATGAAAAACTGTTTTTT	CASSTAGATNEKLFF
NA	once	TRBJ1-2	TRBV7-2	TGTGCCAGCAGCTTATCCTTCCAGGCCTCTTATGGCTACACCTTC	CASSLSFQASYGYTF
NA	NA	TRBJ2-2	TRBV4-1	TGCGCCAGCAGCCAAGAACGGCTAGATCTCGCCGGGGAGCTGTTTTTT	CASSQERLDLAGELFF
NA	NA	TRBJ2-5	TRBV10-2	TGCGCCAGCAGTGACCCACGGCGGGAGACCCAGTACTTC	CASSDPRRETQYF
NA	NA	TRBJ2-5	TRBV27	TGTGCCAGCAGTTTATCTGTGGGAGACCAAGAGACCCAGTACTTC	CASSLSVGDQETQYF
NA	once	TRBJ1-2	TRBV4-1	TGCGCCAGCAGCCAAGATACAGGGATGGTTCGGAATGGCTACACCTTC	CASSQDTGMVRNGYTF
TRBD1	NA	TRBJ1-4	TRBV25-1	TGTGCCAGCTCAGACGACCCGGGACAGCTTAATGAAAAACTGTTTTTT	CASSDDPGQLNEKLFF
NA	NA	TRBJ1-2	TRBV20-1	TGCAGTGCTGGACAACCATTCGGCTACACCTTC	CSAGQPFGYTF
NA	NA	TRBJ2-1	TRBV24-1	TGTGCCACCAGTGATACTTTATACAATGAGCAGTTCTTC	CATSDTLYNEQFF
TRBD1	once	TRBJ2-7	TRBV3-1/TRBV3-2	TGTGCCAGCAGCCCTCAACAGGGGGCCGGGGAGCAGTACTTC	CASSPQQGAGEQYF
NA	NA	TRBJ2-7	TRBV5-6	TGTGCCAGCAGCCATACCTCCTACGAGCAGTACTTC	CASSHTSYEQYF
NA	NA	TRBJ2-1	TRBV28	TGTGCCAGCAGGGGTTCAAATTACAGCTCCTACAATGAGCAGTTCTTC	CASRGSNYSSYNEQFF
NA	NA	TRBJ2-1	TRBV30	TGTGCCTGGAGAGGCGGATACTACAATGAGCAGTTCTTC	CAWRGGYYNEQFF
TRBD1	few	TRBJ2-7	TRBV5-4	TGTGCCAGCAGCTTGCGGGACAGGGCAAGGGAGCAGTACTTC	CASSLRDRAREQYF
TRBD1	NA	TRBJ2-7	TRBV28	TGTGCCAGCAGTTTAGGGGCCGTGGTCGGACAGGCCCCGCAGTACGAGCAGTACTTC	CASSLGAVVGQAPQYEQYF
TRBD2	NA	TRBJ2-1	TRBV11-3	TGTGCCAGCAGCTTAGGCCGGGACTATCACCTTGAGCAGTTCTTC	CASSLGRDYHLEQFF
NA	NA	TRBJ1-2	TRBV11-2	TGTGCCAGCAGCTTAGCCCCGGACAGTACATATGGCTACACCTTC	CASSLAPDSTYGYTF
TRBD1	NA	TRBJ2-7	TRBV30	TGTGCCTGGGACCGCACCGGCAGGGGGACCTACGAGCAGTACTTC	CAWDRTGRGTYEQYF
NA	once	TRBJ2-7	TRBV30	TGTGCCTGGAGTGTAAATGGGGTTACCTACGAGCAGTACTTC	CAWSVNGVTYEQYF
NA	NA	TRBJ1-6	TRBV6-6	TGTGCCAGCAGTTACGATAATTCACCCCTCCACTTT	CASSYDNSPLHF
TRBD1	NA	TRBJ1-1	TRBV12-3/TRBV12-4	TGTGCCAGCAGTTTGAACAGGGGGCATGAGGCTTTCTTT	CASSLNRGHEAFF
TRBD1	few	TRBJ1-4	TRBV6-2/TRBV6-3	TGTGCCAGCAGTTACCGACGAGGACAGGGCCGGGGTGAAAAACTGTTTTTT	CASSYRRGQGRGEKLFF
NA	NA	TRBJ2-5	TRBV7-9	TGTGCCAGCAGCTACCCGACCCGCCAAGAGACCCAGTACTTC	CASSYPTRQETQYF
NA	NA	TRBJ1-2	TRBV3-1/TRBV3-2	TGTGCCAGCAGCCAAGTTCGCGACAGGTATGGCTACACCTTC	CASSQVRDRYGYTF
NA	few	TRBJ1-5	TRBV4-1	TGCGCCAGCAGCCGCATCGCATATTCAGGGTTCCAGCCCCAGCATTTT	CASSRIAYSGFQPQHF
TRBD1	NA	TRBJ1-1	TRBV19	TGTGCCAGTCAAGACGACAGGGAAGGGAGCACTGAAGCTTTCTTT	CASQDDREGSTEAFF
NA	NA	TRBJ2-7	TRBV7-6	TGTGCCAGCAGGACTAGCTCCTACGAGCAGTACTTC	CASRTSSYEQYF
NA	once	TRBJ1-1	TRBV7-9	TGTGCCAGCAGCTTAGTTCTGGGGAACACTGAAGCTTTCTTT	CASSLVLGNTEAFF
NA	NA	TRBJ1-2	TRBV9	TGTGCCAGCAGCGTAGGAGTCTATGGCTACACCTTC	CASSVGVYGYTF
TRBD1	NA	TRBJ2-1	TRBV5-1	TGCGCCAGCAGCGGGATGGGACAGACTTACAATGAGCAGTTCTTC	CASSGMGQTYNEQFF
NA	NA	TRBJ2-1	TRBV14	TGTGCCAGCAGCCAAGATCTGGGAGCGGGTGAGCAGTTCTTC	CASSQDLGAGEQFF
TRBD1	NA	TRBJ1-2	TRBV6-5	TGTGCCAGCAGTCGACAGGGGGAAAGGAATGGCTACACCTTC	CASSRQGERNGYTF
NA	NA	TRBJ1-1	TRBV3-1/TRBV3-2	TGTGCCAGCAGCCCCCCAAGGACGGGGAGGACTGAAGCTTTCTTT	CASSPPRTGRTEAFF
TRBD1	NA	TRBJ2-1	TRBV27	TGTGCCAGCAGTTCGGGTCCAGGGGGCCGGGTTAATGAGCAGTTCTTC	CASSSGPGGRVNEQFF
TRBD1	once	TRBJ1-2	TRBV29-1	TGCAGCGTTGAGGCACAGGGGGTGGTTGGCTACACCTTC	CSVEAQGVVGYTF
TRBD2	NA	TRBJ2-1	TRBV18	TGTGCCAGCTCACCACTAAGCGGGGGTTACAATGAGCAGTTCTTC	CASSPLSGGYNEQFF